This paragraph reports one T cell receptor beta chain. The specificity of this receptor is unknown. One base away there is no much larger clone; base qualities are not given. The immunoSEQ Assay, a bias-controlled multiplex PCR, was used to amplify TCRbeta CDR3 regions from genomic DNA. The source study handled its data this way. Within the assay, amplification of reference gene primers was used to estimate how many nucleated cells each sample contained. Sequence reads were collapsed and filtered to measure the absolute abundance of every unique TCRbeta CDR3 rearrangement. For each sample, productive Simpson clonality was calculated as the square root of Simpson's diversity index over productive rearrangements. Held by TCRdb, this immuneACCESS table contains in-frame sequences only and omits some clones. Under half of the omission traces to an unresolved V gene where checked; the cause of the rest is unknown. V, J and clone size derive from that table, while D and trimming were established from the DNA sequence. The sample table holds fewer than 350,000 clones, of which approximately 84% were seen once. Roughly 2.1% of the sample lies in the top ten.

The germline V gene supplies CDR1 MNHEY and CDR2 SVGAGI. Unmatched junction bases come to 7, with V trimmed by 4 bases and J by 0 bases. The CDR3 measures 16 amino acids from cysteine to phenylalanine. The CDR3 DNA has 48 bases and is translated from base 1. The data belong to a study of blood T cell repertoires in COVID-19 (dated by TCRdb to the early 2020s). The study in broad terms: The collaborator samples originated in the United States, Italy and Spain and spanned the acute and convalescent phases of COVID-19. The material from the prospective study consisted of cDNA or gDNA derived from T cells, B-cell-depleted T cells, or PBMCs. The dataset comprised deeply sampled blood TCRbeta repertoires from subjects exposed to, actively infected with, or recovered from COVID-19. The repertoires were made available in a free public database intended to serve as a resource for research on the immune response to SARS-CoV-2. The samples were drawn from two sources: the first 160 participants of the ongoing ImmuneRACE study, and some 1,300 subjects contributed by 6 global collaborators. A de-identified subject ID, COVID-19 status, age in years and sex were almost always included in the sample metadata. HLA class I and class II types, where available, came from metadata supplied by the sample provider rather than from assay-based typing. General conclusions and limits of the study: Clinical and demographic metadata were provided uncurated, with the amount varying by source and participant.

A second Seattle source provided samples from volunteer blood donors who had recovered from COVID-19. Each collaborating institution followed its own protocols to collect whole blood in K2EDTA tubes. Collaborator samples were shipped for TCRbeta analysis as frozen whole blood, isolated PBMCs, or DNA extracted from either sample type. The sample comprised peripheral blood. This TCR came from a woman aged 25 to 45 who had recovered from COVID-19. The rearrangement combines TRBV6-5 with TRBJ2-3, with 7 bases aligning to TRBD1. The CDR3 in this case is CASSLGTAKSTDTQYF. The DNA sequence follows: TGTGCCAGCAGTTTAGGGACAGCAAAAAGCACAGATACGCAGTATTTT.